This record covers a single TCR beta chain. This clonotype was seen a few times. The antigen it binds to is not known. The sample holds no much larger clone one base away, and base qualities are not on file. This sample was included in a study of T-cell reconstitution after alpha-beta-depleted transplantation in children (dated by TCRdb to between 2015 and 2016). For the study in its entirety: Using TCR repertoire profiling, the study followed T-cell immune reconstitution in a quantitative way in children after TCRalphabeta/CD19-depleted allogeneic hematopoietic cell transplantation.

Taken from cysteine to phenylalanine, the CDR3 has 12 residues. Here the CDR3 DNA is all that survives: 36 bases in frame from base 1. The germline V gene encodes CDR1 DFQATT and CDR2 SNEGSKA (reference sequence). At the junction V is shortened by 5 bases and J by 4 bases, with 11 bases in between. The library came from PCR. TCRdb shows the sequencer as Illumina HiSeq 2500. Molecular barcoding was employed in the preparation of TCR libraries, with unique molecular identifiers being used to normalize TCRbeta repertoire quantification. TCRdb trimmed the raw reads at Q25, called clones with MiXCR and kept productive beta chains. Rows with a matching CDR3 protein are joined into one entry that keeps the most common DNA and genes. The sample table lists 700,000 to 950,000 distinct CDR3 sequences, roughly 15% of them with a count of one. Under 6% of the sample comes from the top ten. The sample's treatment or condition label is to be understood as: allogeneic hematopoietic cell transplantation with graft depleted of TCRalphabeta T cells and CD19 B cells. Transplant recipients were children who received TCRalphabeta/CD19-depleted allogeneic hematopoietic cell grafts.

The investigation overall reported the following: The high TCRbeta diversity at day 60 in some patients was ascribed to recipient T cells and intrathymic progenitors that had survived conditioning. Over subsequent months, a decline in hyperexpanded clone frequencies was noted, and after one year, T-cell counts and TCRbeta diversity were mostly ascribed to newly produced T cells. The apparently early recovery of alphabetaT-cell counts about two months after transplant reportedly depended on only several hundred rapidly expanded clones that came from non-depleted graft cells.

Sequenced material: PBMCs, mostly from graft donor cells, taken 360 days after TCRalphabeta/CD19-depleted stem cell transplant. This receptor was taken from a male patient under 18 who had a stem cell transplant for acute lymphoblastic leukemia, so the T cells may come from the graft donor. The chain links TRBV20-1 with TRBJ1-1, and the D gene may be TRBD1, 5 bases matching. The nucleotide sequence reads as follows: TGCAGTGCTCGGAGGAGGGGCACTGAAGCTTTCTTT. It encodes CSARRRGTEAFF.